A single sample is the source of the 29 T cell receptor beta chains below, sequenced in a study of blood T cell repertoires in COVID-19. The method was immunoSEQ multiplex PCR; TCRdb's version includes in-frame clones alone and lacks a portion of them. The sample records 250,000 to 300,000 clones, around 90% being singletons. Sequenced input: PBMCs or T cells enriched from blood (not recorded which). The origin of the receptors is a human donor in a cohort exposed to, infected with or recovered from COVID-19 (not recorded which). The donor label of this sample is uncertain.

This chain uses TRBV12-5 with TRBJ1-3, with D hard to call. The CDR3 totals 15 residues. Trimming stripped 0 bases from V and 2 bases from J, with 8 bases between. The germline gives CDR1 LGHNT, CDR2 FRNRAP. CDR3 bases: TGTGCTAGTGGTTTGGTACCCGGGACTGGAAACACCATATATTTT. Its protein is CASGLVPGTGNTIYF.

This chain's CDR3 is CASSLVGGPNYGYTF. The CDR3 DNA sequence: TGTGCCAGCAGCTTAGTAGGGGGTCCGAACTATGGCTACACCTTC. V and J are TRBV7-9 and TRBJ1-2; the D gene is possibly TRBD1 (6 bases). CDR3 size: 15 residues. Trimming removed 1 base at V and 2 bases at J, with 11 bases between. Looked up from germline, CDR1 is SEHNR and CDR2 is FQNEAQ (reference sequence). The full variable domain, its missing parts supplied by reference TRBV7-9 and TRBJ1-2, is DTGVSQNPRHKITKRGQNVTFRCDPISEHNRLYWYRQTLGQGPEFLTYFQNEAQLEKSRLLSDRFSAERPKGSFSTLEIQRTEQGDSAMYLCASSLVGGPNYGYTFGSGTRLTVV.

Here the CDR3 DNA reads TGTGCCAGCAGCTTAGCTAGCGGGGGGCTCTACGAGCAGTACTTC. It codes for CASSLASGGLYEQYF. J is TRBJ2-7 and V is TRBV7-2; 10 bases line up with TRBD2. Germline CDR1 is SGHTA and CDR2 is FQGNSA. This CDR3 comprises 15 residues. The ends lost 0 bases at V and 3 bases at J; junction bases unmatched: 2.

V usage is TRBV19 and J usage is TRBJ2-1; 11 nucleotides match TRBD2. Losses at the gene ends were 6 bases for V and 7 bases for J; bases not matched to a gene: 8. CDR1 is LNHDA and CDR2 is SQIVND in the germline V gene (reference sequence). The length of the CDR3 is 15 residues. The chain's CDR3 is CASSLASGGLNEQFF. CDR3 coding DNA: TGTGCCAGTAGCCTGGCTAGCGGGGGGCTAAATGAGCAGTTCTTC.

The V call is TRBV30, the J call TRBJ2-3, with 9 bases that match TRBD1. V shed 4 bases and J 3 bases; nucleotides not matched to a gene: 11. The germline V gene encodes CDR1 GTSNPN and CDR2 SVGIG (reference sequence). This CDR3 spans 16 amino acids. The CDR3 nucleotides are TGTGCCTGGAACCCTCCGGGACAGGGTTTAACAGATACGCAGTATTTT. This sequence encodes CAWNPPGQGLTDTQYF. Looking up the rest from reference TRBV30 and TRBJ2-3 gives the full variable domain: SQTIHQWPATLVQPVGSPLSLECTVEGTSNPNLYWYRQAAGRGLQLLFYSVGIGQISSEVPQNLSASRPQDRQFILSSKKLLLSDSGFYLCAWNPPGQGLTDTQYFGPGTRLTVL.

This clone was detected a few times. This chain uses TRBV4-1 with TRBJ2-1, with D unresolved. CDR1 is MGHRA, CDR2 YSYEKL, per germline. This CDR3 is 15 amino acids long. The germline V and J ends were trimmed by 3 bases and 6 bases, with 15 bases remaining between them. The CDR3 DNA follows: TGCGCCAGCAGCCAGTTGGCTGCTTTAGCCAATGAGCAGTTCTTC. Translated: CASSQLAALANEQFF.

This sequence joins TRBV10-3 and TRBJ2-7; 8 bases match TRBD2. V lost 4 bases, J lost 0 bases, and 8 bases stayed unmatched. CDR3 length: 16 amino acids. Germline-derived CDR1 and CDR2 are ENHRY and SYGVKD. CDR3 loop: CAISARGERLSYEQYF. The CDR3 region has the DNA TGTGCCATCAGTGCGCGGGGGGAGCGGCTCTCCTACGAGCAGTACTTC.

The CDR3 DNA reads TGTGCCAGCAGTGAAGGAGGGAACAATGAGCAGTTCTTC. It codes for CASSEGGNNEQFF. The chain is built from TRBV25-1 and TRBJ2-1, with a weak D call TRBD2 (6 bases). Trimming shortened V by 2 bases and J by 5 bases, and 7 bases separated the two germline ends. This CDR3 is built from 13 residues. Germline CDR1 is MGHDK and CDR2 is SYGVNS.

This chain uses TRBV30 with TRBJ1-1; 7 positions match TRBD1. Germline V gene data show CDR1 as GTSNPN and CDR2 as SVGIG (reference sequence). After removal of 2 bases from V and 4 bases from J, the junction contained 7 bases not matched to a gene. The CDR3 length is 14 residues. CDR3: CAWSTHRGGTEAFF. CDR3 DNA sequence: TGTGCCTGGAGTACACACAGGGGCGGCACTGAAGCTTTCTTT.

This chain joins TRBV30 and TRBJ1-5, with 10 bases lining up with TRBD1. V shed 3 bases, J shed 6 bases, and the junction held 8 bases outside the gene matches. CDR1 GTSNPN and CDR2 SVGIG come from the germline V gene (reference sequence). The CDR3 runs to 15 residues. The CDR3 DNA reads as TGTGCCTGGAGACCGACAGGGGGCCGGACTCAGCCCCAGCATTTT. The encoded protein is CAWRPTGGRTQPQHF.

This chain links TRBV28 with TRBJ1-1; no reliable D call. The CDR3 sequence is 14 residues long. CDR1 is MDHEN and CDR2 is SYDVKM in the germline V gene. V lost 5 bases to trimming and J lost 1 base, with 11 bases between them. CDR3 DNA sequence: TGTGCCAGCAGTCGACTTTTTGGGAACACTGAAGCTTTCTTT. Its protein product is CASSRLFGNTEAFF.

The chain has TRBV5-1 and TRBJ2-1; 8 bases agree with TRBD2. In germline, CDR1 is SGHRS, CDR2 YFSETQ. This CDR3 contains 16 residues. Germline trimming cut 3 bases from V and 6 bases from J; bases unmatched to any gene: 11. CDR3 sequence (DNA): TGCGCCAGCAGCTCCCCGGGAGCGGGGGTTTTCAATGAGCAGTTCTTC. It translates to CASSSPGAGVFNEQFF.

The chain combines TRBV7-2 with TRBJ2-7; TRBD2 might be the D (6 bases). Trimming stripped 2 bases from V and 5 bases from J, with 13 bases between. CDR1 is SGHTA and CDR2 is FQGNSA in the germline V gene. The CDR3 is 14 residues long. In nucleotides, the CDR3 is TGTGCCAGCAGCTTATCCGGCGGGGAACACGAGCAGTACTTC. It translates to CASSLSGGEHEQYF.

The V gene is TRBV4-3, the J gene TRBJ2-2; D is uncertain. Germline CDR1 and CDR2: LGHNA and YSLEER. CDR3 length: 12 residues. V was shortened by 4 bases and J by 8 bases, with 8 bases between the two germline ends. Here the CDR3 reads CASSPRVGELFF. The CDR3, as DNA: TGCGCCAGCAGCCCCCGAGTGGGGGAGCTGTTTTTT.

The rearrangement uses TRBV7-2 and TRBJ2-5; TRBD2 is a possible D gene (5 bases). The ends were cut back, 7 bases at V and 0 bases at J, with 9 bases in the middle. The CDR3 covers 13 residues. Germline V gene data show CDR1 as SGHTA and CDR2 as FQGNSA. The CDR3 sequence: CASTTGYQETQYF. The CDR3 region has the DNA TGTGCCAGCACTACGGGGTACCAAGAGACCCAGTACTTC.

The J gene is TRBJ1-6, the V gene TRBV7-2, with 7 bases aligning to TRBD1. Germline-derived CDR1 and CDR2 are SGHTA and FQGNSA. V lost 5 bases, J lost 11 bases, and 9 bases stayed unmatched. The CDR3 is made up of 14 amino acids. The CDR3 DNA follows: TGTGCCAGCAGCCGGGACAGCCGAGGGACACCCCTCCACTTT. This translates into CASSRDSRGTPLHF.

The genes are TRBV27 and TRBJ2-3; D perhaps matches TRBD2 (5 bases). This CDR3 is 17 amino acids long. Germline V gene lookup returns CDR1 MNHEY and CDR2 SMNVEV (reference sequence). Trimming shortened V by 3 bases and J by 10 bases, and 26 bases separated the two germline ends. This CDR3 reads CASSFSSGGLMGVAQYF. CDR3 DNA sequence: TGTGCCAGCAGTTTTTCATCCGGTGGCCTTATGGGAGTAGCGCAGTATTTT.

The chain has TRBV12-3 or TRBV12-4 and TRBJ1-2; a weak D match, TRBD1 (5 bases). Trimming took off 8 bases at V and 2 bases at J, with 12 bases between the two ends. This CDR3 has 13 residues. The CDR3 here is CASGFGANYGYTF. The CDR3 nucleotides are TGTGCCAGCGGGTTTGGGGCCAACTATGGCTACACCTTC.

The J gene is TRBJ1-5, the V gene TRBV27, with D tentatively TRBD1 (5 bases). The V and J ends lost 6 bases and 0 bases respectively, with 15 bases between them. Germline lookup yields CDR1 MNHEY and CDR2 SMNVEV (reference sequence). This CDR3 spans 16 amino acids. CDR3 nucleotides: TGTGCCAGCAGACCGACAGAACCTTATAGCAATCAGCCCCAGCATTTT. Translation: CASRPTEPYSNQPQHF.

This chain links TRBV6-5 with TRBJ2-3; 8 bases map to TRBD1. The CDR3 totals 16 residues. CDR1 is MNHEY and CDR2 is SVGAGI in the germline V gene. With V trimmed by 2 bases and J by 0 bases, 4 bases remained unmatched. DNA of the CDR3: TGTGCCAGCAGTTACACTGGACAGGGTAGCACAGATACGCAGTATTTT. As protein: CASSYTGQGSTDTQYF.

The rearrangement links TRBV9 to TRBJ1-4; tentative D call: TRBD1 (6 bases). This CDR3 spans 15 amino acids. V was cut by 7 bases and J by 7 bases, with 20 bases left in between. Germline-derived CDR1 and CDR2 are SGDLS and YYNGEE. CDR3 in DNA: TGTGCCAGCTCCCCCATGGGGGGGGCTAGTGAAAAACTGTTTTTT. Encoded protein: CASSPMGGASEKLFF. Combining the CDR3 with reference TRBV9 and TRBJ1-4 gives the whole variable domain DSGVTQTPKHLITATGQRVTLRCSPRSGDLSVYWYQQSLDQGLQFLIQYYNGEERAKGNILERFSAQQFPDLHSELNLSSLELGDSALYFCASSPMGGASEKLFFGSGTQLSVL.

This rearrangement joins TRBV7-9 to TRBJ1-6; no clear D gene. Germline CDR1 reads SEHNR; CDR2 reads FQNEAQ (reference sequence). V lost 1 base to trimming and J lost 5 bases, with 18 bases between them. The CDR3 runs 18 residues. The CDR3 loop reads CASSLVPAGTVNNSPLHF. The CDR3, as DNA: TGTGCCAGCAGCTTAGTCCCCGCGGGTACAGTTAATAATTCACCCCTCCACTTT.

The chain joins TRBV10-3 to TRBJ2-7; D not resolved. V shed 3 bases and J shed 0 bases, with 6 bases lying between them. Germline loops: CDR1 ENHRY, CDR2 SYGVKD. The CDR3 spans 13 residues. CDR3 nucleotides: TGTGCCATCAGTGATTCAGACTCCTACGAGCAGTACTTC. Translation: CAISDSDSYEQYF.

The chain couples TRBV4-1 to TRBJ1-1; no firm D call. This CDR3 has 13 residues. Germline V gene lookup returns CDR1 MGHRA and CDR2 YSYEKL. The V gene lost 0 bases and the J gene lost 2 bases, with 4 bases spanning the gap. Here the CDR3 DNA reads TGCGCCAGCAGCCAAGAGTCAAACACTGAAGCTTTCTTT. Amino acids: CASSQESNTEAFF.

This rearrangement joins TRBV5-4 to TRBJ1-1; D is perhaps TRBD1 (5 bases). Germline loops: CDR1 SGHNT, CDR2 YYREEE (reference sequence). CDR3 length: 13 amino acids. Trimming removed 3 bases from V and 5 bases from J, with 11 bases in between. CDR3 in DNA: TGTGCCAGCAGCTGGACACTACAAACTGAAGCTTTCTTT. Translating it yields CASSWTLQTEAFF.

The chain couples TRBV5-6 to TRBJ1-1; D uncertain. Trimming removed 4 bases from V and 1 base from J, with 8 bases in between. This CDR3 contains 13 residues. Looked up from germline, CDR1 is SGHDT and CDR2 is YYEEEE. The CDR3 loop is CASSPTPNTEAFF. Written as DNA, the CDR3 is TGTGCCAGCAGCCCGACACCGAACACTGAAGCTTTCTTT.

V usage is TRBV4-2 and J usage is TRBJ1-2; TRBD1 matches 9 bases. V lost 1 base, J lost 6 bases, and 6 bases stayed unmatched. CDR3 length: 15 amino acids. CDR1 LGHNA and CDR2 YNFKEQ come from the germline V gene. CDR3 loop: CASSQAGQGTDGYTF. CDR3 nucleotides: TGTGCCAGCAGCCAAGCGGGACAGGGAACCGATGGCTACACCTTC.

This chain connects TRBV10-3 to TRBJ1-1, with a weak D call TRBD1 (6 bases). CDR1 is ENHRY and CDR2 is SYGVKD in the germline V gene. The CDR3 is made up of 12 amino acids. Trimming cost V 10 bases and J 3 bases, with 12 bases left between them. The CDR3 region has the DNA TGTGCCACCTGGGGGGGCTACACTGAAGCTTTCTTT. Amino acid sequence: CATWGGYTEAFF.

The CDR3: CASSLDGGNTEAFF. CDR3 nucleotide sequence: TGTGCCAGCAGCTTGGACGGGGGAAACACTGAAGCTTTCTTT. The chain uses TRBV5-8 and TRBJ1-1; D may be TRBD1 (5 bases). V gave up 0 bases and J gave up 2 bases, with 8 bases separating them. Germline V gene data show CDR1 as SGHTS and CDR2 as YDEGEE. The CDR3 spans 14 residues.